The 5 T cell receptor beta chains presented below share a single source sample, sequenced in a study of response to subunit inactivated influenza vaccine. TCRdb recomputed calls from the RT-PCR reads with MiXCR, one row per CDR3 protein. Here the sample spans over 800,000 distinct CDR3 sequences, less than 25% being singletons. The material sequenced was PBMCs from blood, taken 5 days after vaccination. These TCRs come from a man over 45 who received an inactivated influenza vaccine.

The chain has TRBV12-3 or TRBV12-4 and TRBJ2-2; tentative D call: TRBD1 (6 bases). The CDR3 spans 13 residues. Trimming stripped 8 bases from V and 8 bases from J, with 15 bases between. The CDR3 coding sequence is TGTGCCAGCTGCAGGGGTTTCAGGGGGGAGCTGTTTTTT. Protein: CASCRGFRGELFF.

This clonotype has a handful of counts. V gene TRBV20-1 combines with J gene TRBJ1-1; D may be TRBD1 (5 bases). Trimming took 0 bases from V and 2 from J, leaving 10 bases between them. The CDR3 runs to 14 residues. The germline CDR1 and CDR2 sequences are DFQATT and SNEGSKA (reference sequence). The chain's CDR3 is CSARDPGINTEAFF. Written as DNA, the CDR3 is TGCAGTGCTAGAGACCCAGGGATAAACACTGAAGCTTTCTTT.

The CDR3 protein is CASSPILGEQYF. CDR3 bases: TGTGCCAGCAGCCCTATCCTGGGCGAGCAGTACTTC. The chain links TRBV7-2 to TRBJ2-7, with D hard to call. The V end lost 5 bases, the J end lost 6 bases, and 11 bases lay between the germline ends. Germline V gene sequence: CDR1 SGHTA, CDR2 FQGNSA. There are 12 residues in the CDR3.

In this sample, this clonotype turned up a few times. The chain carries TRBV6-5 and TRBJ2-1; D may match TRBD1 or TRBD2 (6 bases each). V lost 3 bases to trimming and J lost 7 bases, with 13 bases between them. The germline CDR1 and CDR2 sequences are MNHEY and SVGAGI. There are 14 residues in the CDR3. The CDR3 DNA sequence: TGTGCCAGCAGTTATGGGACGGGGGCTAATGAGCAGTTCTTC. Translation gives CASSYGTGANEQFF.

The CDR3 DNA reads TGCGCCAGCAGCAGAATACCACAGGGCTACGAGCAGTACTTC. Amino acid sequence: CASSRIPQGYEQYF. The chain uses TRBV5-1 and TRBJ2-7, with D possibly being TRBD1 (6 bases). This CDR3 comprises 14 residues. Germline-derived CDR1 and CDR2 are SGHRS and YFSETQ. V was trimmed by 4 bases and J by 3 bases, leaving 14 bases between them.